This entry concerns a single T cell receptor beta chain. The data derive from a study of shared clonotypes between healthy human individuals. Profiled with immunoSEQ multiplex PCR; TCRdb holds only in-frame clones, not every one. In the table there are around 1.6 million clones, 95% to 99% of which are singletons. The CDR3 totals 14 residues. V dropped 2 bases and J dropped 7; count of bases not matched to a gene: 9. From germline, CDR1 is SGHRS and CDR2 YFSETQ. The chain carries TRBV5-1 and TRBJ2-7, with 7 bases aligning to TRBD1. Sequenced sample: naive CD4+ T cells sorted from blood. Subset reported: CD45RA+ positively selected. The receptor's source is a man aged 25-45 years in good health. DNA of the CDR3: TGCGCCAGCAGCTTATCCGGGACAGCGTTTGAGCAGTACTTC. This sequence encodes CASSLSGTAFEQYF.